This T cell receptor (beta chain) was observed in a study of neoadjuvant anti-PD-1 for oral cavity cancer. The protocol was immunoSEQ multiplex PCR, while the TCRdb copy is restricted to in-frame clones and leaves out a portion. The sample consists of just over 65,000 clones, more than 75% of them appearing once. Specified time point: after neoadjuvant nivolumab, at surgical resection. V was pared by 0 bases and J by 3 bases, with 4 bases of the junction left unmatched. This CDR3 region has 15 residues. The V gene's germline CDR1 is SQVTM and CDR2 ANQGSEA. The rearrangement joins TRBV29-1 to TRBJ2-7; 11 positions agree with TRBD2. Sequencing used PBMCs, obtained after nivolumab (anti-PD-1) treatment. This clonotype was sampled from a person aged 40 to 85 with oral cavity squamous cell carcinoma. CDR3: CSVEDRGLADYEQYF. The CDR3 DNA reads TGCAGCGTTGAAGATAGGGGACTAGCGGACTACGAGCAGTACTTC.